Below, 9 T cell receptor beta chains from the same sample are listed, as sequenced in a study of vaccination effects on CD4 cells after COVID-19. Method: immunoSEQ multiplex PCR; TCRdb's copy keeps in-frame clones and lacks some. The repertoire includes fewer than 75,000 clones, under 80% of them detected once, and under 2.5% sits in the top ten. Scientists isolated CD4+ T cells after an approximately 10-day culture period ended. The participants, recipients of two vaccine doses, got either BNT162b2 or mRNA-1273. No antigen is known for these receptors. The sample consisted of CD4+ T cells from PBMCs cultured without peptide, taken after COVID-19 vaccination. Receptors originate from a human donor who received a COVID-19 vaccine.

The V and J genes are TRBV5-1 and TRBJ2-2, with TRBD2 matching over 8 bases. The CDR3 is 16 residues long. Looked up from germline, CDR1 is SGHRS and CDR2 is YFSETQ. The junction had 2 bases not matched to a gene; V was cut back by 0 bases and J by 1 base. The CDR3 DNA follows: TGCGCCAGCAGCTTGGATCTAGCGGGGAACACCGGGGAGCTGTTTTTT. This sequence encodes CASSLDLAGNTGELFF. Full variable domain (missing parts from reference TRBV5-1 and TRBJ2-2): KAGVTQTPRYLIKTRGQQVTLSCSPISGHRSVSWYQQTPGQGLQFLFEYFSETQRNKGNFPGRFSGRQFSNSRSEMNVSTLELGDSALYLCASSLDLAGNTGELFFGEGSRLTVL.

The chain recombines TRBV6-2 or TRBV6-3 with TRBJ1-5, with TRBD1 identical over 8 bases. Germline values: CDR1 MNHEY, CDR2 SVGEGT. Unmatched junction bases numbered 6, after V lost 2 bases and J lost 9 bases. The CDR3 contains 14 residues. CDR3 residues: CASSYDRGPWPQHF. In nucleotides, the CDR3 is TGTGCCAGCAGTTACGACAGGGGACCTTGGCCCCAGCATTTT.

The V and J genes are TRBV7-5 and TRBJ2-1. TRBV7-5 is reported as a pseudogene. The CDR3 has 14 residues. This CDR3 is CARSAQSSNNEQFF. For the CDR3, the DNA is TGTGCCAGAAGCGCCCAGTCGTCTAACAATGAGCAGTTCTTC.

This clone was counted a single time. The J gene is TRBJ2-1, the V gene TRBV5-5, with D possibly being TRBD1 (5 bases). V was shortened by 4 bases and J by 6 bases, with 8 bases between the two germline ends. Germline V lookup: CDR1 SGHKS, CDR2 YYEKEE (reference sequence). CDR3 length: 12 amino acids. CDR3 sequence: CASSRTTNEQFF. The CDR3 DNA is TGTGCCAGCAGCCGGACAACCAATGAGCAGTTCTTC.

The gene calls are TRBV28 and TRBJ1-1, with a tentative D call TRBD1 (6 bases). The ends were cut back, 4 bases at V and 1 base at J, with 13 bases in the middle. This CDR3 has 15 residues. In germline, CDR1 is MDHEN, CDR2 SYDVKM. CDR3: CASSSNRVPNTEAFF. The CDR3 bases are TGTGCCAGCAGTTCGAACAGGGTCCCGAACACTGAAGCTTTCTTT. Full variable domain (rest looked up from reference TRBV28 and TRBJ1-1): DVKVTQSSRYLVKRTGEKVFLECVQDMDHENMFWYRQDPGLGLRLIYFSYDVKMKEKGDIPEGYSVSREKKERFSLILESASTNQTSMYLCASSSNRVPNTEAFFGQGTRLTVV.

This clone came up once. This sequence joins TRBV7-3 and TRBJ2-3, with 7 nucleotides matching TRBD2. With V trimmed by 6 bases and J by 1 base, 10 bases remained unmatched. The CDR3 has 16 residues. The germline V gene encodes CDR1 SGHTA and CDR2 FQGTGA. CDR3 DNA sequence: TGTGCCAGCAGTCAGGGTACGGGGGGAGGCACAGATACGCAGTATTTT. Protein product: CASSQGTGGGTDTQYF.

The chain recombines TRBV5-1 with TRBJ2-2; perhaps TRBD2 as D (6 bases). The germline CDR1 and CDR2 sequences are SGHRS and YFSETQ. The ends were cut back, 2 bases at V and 6 bases at J, with 17 bases in the middle. The CDR3 totals 16 residues. The CDR3 DNA is TGCGCCAGCAGCTTCGTTATAGTCGGGAGCCCCGGGGAGCTGTTTTTT. Protein: CASSFVIVGSPGELFF.

The chain carries TRBV2 and TRBJ1-2; D is undetermined. Germline assignment: CDR1 SNHLY and CDR2 FYNNEI. V was trimmed by 3 bases and J by 5 bases, leaving 7 bases between them. This CDR3 has 12 amino acids. The CDR3, as DNA: TGTGCCAGCAGTGACCCCCCTTATGGCTACACCTTC. Its protein product is CASSDPPYGYTF.

The chain joins TRBV18 to TRBJ1-3; TRBD1 matches 9 bases. The CDR3 is 15 residues long. The germline gives CDR1 KGHSH, CDR2 LQKENI. With V trimmed by 3 bases and J by 4 bases, 4 bases remained unmatched. In DNA, the CDR3 is TGTGCCAGCTCACCGGACAGGGGATCGGGAAACACCATATATTTT. Amino acid sequence: CASSPDRGSGNTIYF.